This passage covers 16 T cell receptor beta chains from one sample sequenced in a study of PD-1 blockade in classical Hodgkin lymphoma. Time point indicated: cycle 4 day 1 (C4D1), after 6 weeks of nivolumab. Relapses following autologous stem cell transplantation were seen in all patients, with brentuximab vedotin exposure varying. Method: immunoSEQ multiplex PCR; TCRdb's copy keeps in-frame clones and lacks some. The repertoire holds over 60,000 clones, with 91% as singletons. The sample consisted of peripheral blood mononuclear cells (PBMCs), taken before the fourth cycle of nivolumab. These TCRs come from a human donor with classical Hodgkin lymphoma.

The J gene is TRBJ2-7, the V gene TRBV28; TRBD2 aligns across 9 bases. The germline V gene encodes CDR1 MDHEN and CDR2 SYDVKM. Trimming took 2 bases from V and 0 from J; bases not matched to a gene: 5. The CDR3 sequence is 16 residues long. As DNA, the CDR3 is TGTGCCAGCAGTTTAAAAAGCGGGGGGTTCTCCTACGAGCAGTACTTC. As protein: CASSLKSGGFSYEQYF.

The chain has TRBV6-5 and TRBJ2-1, with D possibly TRBD1 on 7 matching bases. Germline values: CDR1 MNHEY, CDR2 SVGAGI. The CDR3 has 15 residues. Trimming cost V 2 bases and J 6 bases, with 14 bases left between them. The CDR3, as DNA: TGTGCCAGCAGTTACGGGGCAGGGGGAGGCAATGAGCAGTTCTTC. Translated: CASSYGAGGGNEQFF.

The chain combines TRBV7-2 with TRBJ2-7; possibly TRBD2 for D (6 bases). This CDR3 spans 14 amino acids. Germline V CDR1 and CDR2: SGHTA, FQGNSA. Trimming cost V 1 base and J 2 bases, with 9 bases left between them. The CDR3 region has the DNA TGTGCCAGCAGCTTAGTGGAGGGAACCTACGAGCAGTACTTC. Its translation is CASSLVEGTYEQYF.

The rearrangement uses TRBV14 and TRBJ1-2; D unresolved. This CDR3 spans 14 amino acids. Trimming left V 1 base short and J 4 bases short, with 10 bases between. CDR1 and CDR2 from the germline V gene are SGHDN and FVKESK. The CDR3: CASSQVPGGYGYTF. The DNA for the CDR3 is TGTGCCAGCAGCCAAGTACCAGGCGGCTATGGCTACACCTTC. Drawing the rest from reference TRBV14 and TRBJ1-2, the complete variable domain is EAGVTQFPSHSVIEKGQTVTLRCDPISGHDNLYWYRRVMGKEIKFLLHFVKESKQDESGMPNNRFLAERTGGTYSTLKVQPAELEDSGVYFCASSQVPGGYGYTFGSGTRLTVV.

This rearrangement joins TRBV7-9 to TRBJ2-3; weak D call: TRBD2 (5 bases). Germline V gene data show CDR1 as SEHNR and CDR2 as FQNEAQ (reference sequence). The CDR3 runs to 19 residues. The V gene lost 4 bases and the J gene lost 2 bases, with 25 bases spanning the gap. This chain's CDR3 is CASSWPSGNGELITDTQYF. CDR3 nucleotides: TGTGCCAGCAGCTGGCCTTCGGGCAACGGGGAACTCATCACAGATACGCAGTATTTT. Full variable domain (remainder filled in from reference TRBV7-9 and TRBJ2-3): DTGVSQNPRHKITKRGQNVTFRCDPISEHNRLYWYRQTLGQGPEFLTYFQNEAQLEKSRLLSDRFSAERPKGSFSTLEIQRTEQGDSAMYLCASSWPSGNGELITDTQYFGPGTRLTVL.

The chain recombines TRBV5-1 with TRBJ2-5; D is undetermined. The CDR3 covers 15 residues. Trimming stripped 0 bases from V and 0 bases from J, with 9 bases between. CDR1 and CDR2 (germline): SGHRS, YFSETQ. The CDR3 nucleotides read TGCGCCAGCAGCTTGGCAACAGCGCACCAAGAGACCCAGTACTTC. Translation: CASSLATAHQETQYF. The variable domain in full, completed from reference TRBV5-1 and TRBJ2-5, reads KAGVTQTPRYLIKTRGQQVTLSCSPISGHRSVSWYQQTPGQGLQFLFEYFSETQRNKGNFPGRFSGRQFSNSRSEMNVSTLELGDSALYLCASSLATAHQETQYFGPGTRLLVL.

Regarding this clone: Other nucleotide sequences in the sample specify the same CDR3. The chain recombines TRBV7-2 with TRBJ2-3, with D hard to call. This CDR3 contains 15 residues. Germline V CDR1 and CDR2: SGHTA, FQGNSA. V was shortened by 5 bases and J by 1 base, with 13 bases between the two germline ends. The CDR3 bases are TGTGCCAGCAGCCCCGACGCTGGGGGCACAGATACGCAGTATTTT. Translation gives CASSPDAGGTDTQYF. The full variable domain, in which reference TRBV7-2 and TRBJ2-3 provide the parts outside the CDR3, is GAGVSQSPSNKVTEKGKDVELRCDPISGHTALYWYRQSLGQGLEFLIYFQGNSAPDKSGLPSDRFSAERTGGSVSTLTIQRTQQEDSAVYLCASSPDAGGTDTQYFGPGTRLTVL.

The chain recombines TRBV27 with TRBJ2-1, with D uncertain. Trimming left V 6 bases short and J 9 bases short, with 15 bases between. The CDR3 extends over 13 amino acids. Germline CDR1 and CDR2: MNHEY and SMNVEV (reference sequence). The CDR3 DNA reads TGTGCCAGCAGAGTAGCAAGATTGAGTGAGCAGTTCTTC. The encoded protein is CASRVARLSEQFF.

The chain couples TRBV6-5 to TRBJ2-5; TRBD2 agrees at 7 bases. This CDR3 contains 15 residues. Germline lookup yields CDR1 MNHEY and CDR2 SVGAGI. V shed 8 bases and J 5 bases; nucleotides not matched to a gene: 14. CDR3 region: CASQASLHGGETQYF. As DNA, the CDR3 is TGTGCCAGCCAAGCAAGTCTCCACGGGGGGGAGACCCAGTACTTC.

The chain has TRBV7-2 and TRBJ2-7; 7 bases map to TRBD1. The V gene end was trimmed by 1 base and the J gene end by 7 bases; junction bases not matched to a gene: 10. Germline V gives CDR1 SGHTA, CDR2 FQGNSA. The CDR3 spans 15 residues. The CDR3 loop is CASSLVRDSRREQYF. CDR3 DNA: TGTGCCAGCAGCTTAGTCCGGGACAGCCGCAGGGAGCAGTACTTC.

This clone came up once. The chain couples TRBV19 to TRBJ2-7; 9 nucleotides line up with TRBD1. The CDR3 totals 15 residues. Germline V gene sequence: CDR1 LNHDA, CDR2 SQIVND (reference sequence). The J segment lost 2 bases and the V segment lost 5 bases, leaving 7 bases of the junction unmatched. As DNA, the CDR3 is TGTGCCAGTAGTCCGGACAGGGGTACGACCTACGAGCAGTACTTC. Protein: CASSPDRGTTYEQYF.

The rearrangement links TRBV6-1 to TRBJ1-4; D gene unclear. The CDR3 has 15 residues. The V end lost 4 bases, the J end lost 0 bases, and 9 bases lay between the germline ends. Germline V gene lookup returns CDR1 MNHNS and CDR2 SASEGT. The CDR3 DNA sequence: TGTGCCAGCAGTGTGTACCTCGCAACTAATGAAAAACTGTTTTTT. It encodes CASSVYLATNEKLFF.

The chain links TRBV6-5 to TRBJ1-5, with D perhaps TRBD1 (5 bases). CDR3 length equals 14 residues. V was cut by 7 bases and J by 6 bases, with 16 bases left in between. Germline CDR1 MNHEY, CDR2 SVGAGI. CDR3 loop: CASKPQGSGQPQHF. The CDR3 nucleotides are TGTGCCAGCAAACCCCAGGGAAGTGGTCAGCCCCAGCATTTT.

The V gene is TRBV6-1, the J gene TRBJ1-6; possibly TRBD1 for D (5 bases). CDR1 and CDR2 from the germline V gene are MNHNS and SASEGT. This CDR3 region has 14 residues. The V and J ends lost 7 bases and 6 bases respectively, with 13 bases between them. CDR3 region: CASTLDRTNSPLHF. For the CDR3, the DNA is TGTGCCAGCACCCTCGACAGAACTAATTCACCCCTCCACTTT.

This sequence joins TRBV12-5 and TRBJ2-1; TRBD1 matches 9 bases. The junction had 11 bases not matched to a gene; V was cut back by 7 bases and J by 10 bases. The CDR3 covers 14 residues. The germline V gene encodes CDR1 LGHNT and CDR2 FRNRAP. CDR3 nucleotides: TGTGCTAGTGATGTTACAGGGGGCGGTTGGGAGCAGTTCTTC. Encoded protein: CASDVTGGGWEQFF.

The chain recombines TRBV6-5 with TRBJ1-1; D might be TRBD1 (5 bases). V gave up 6 bases and J gave up 1 base, with 12 bases separating them. This CDR3 spans 14 amino acids. CDR1 is MNHEY and CDR2 is SVGAGI in the germline V gene. CDR3 coding DNA: TGTGCCAGCAGGGTCGGACAAGCGAACACTGAAGCTTTCTTT. Encoded protein: CASRVGQANTEAFF.